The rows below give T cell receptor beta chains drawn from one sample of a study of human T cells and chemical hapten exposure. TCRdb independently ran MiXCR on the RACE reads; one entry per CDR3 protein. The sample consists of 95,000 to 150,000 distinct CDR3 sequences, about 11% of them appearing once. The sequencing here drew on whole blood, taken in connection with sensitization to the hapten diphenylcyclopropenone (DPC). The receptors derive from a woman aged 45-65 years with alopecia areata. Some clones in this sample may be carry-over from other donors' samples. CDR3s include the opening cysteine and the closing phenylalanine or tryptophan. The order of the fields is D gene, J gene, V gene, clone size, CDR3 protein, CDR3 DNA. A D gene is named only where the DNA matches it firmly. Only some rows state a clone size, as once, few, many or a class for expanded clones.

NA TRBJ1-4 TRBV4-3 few CASSQRHRATNEKLFF TGCGCCAGCAGCCAAAGGCACCGCGCAACTAATGAAAAACTGTTTTTT
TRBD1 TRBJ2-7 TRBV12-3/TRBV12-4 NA CASSPDRSSYEQYF TGTGCCAGCAGCCCGGACAGGAGCTCCTACGAGCAGTACTTC
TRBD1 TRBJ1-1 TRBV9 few CASSVDRGAFF TGTGCCAGCAGCGTGGACAGGGGAGCTTTCTTT
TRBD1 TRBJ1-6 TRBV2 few CASSRGRQSYNSPLHF TGTGCCAGCAGTAGGGGGCGCCAATCCTATAATTCACCCCTCCACTTT
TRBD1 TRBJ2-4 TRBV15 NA CATSGDRGLNIQYF TGTGCCACCAGCGGAGACAGGGGCCTGAACATTCAGTACTTC
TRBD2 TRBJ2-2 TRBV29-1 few CSVVAGGGELFF TGCAGCGTTGTTGCGGGAGGTGGGGAGCTGTTTTTT
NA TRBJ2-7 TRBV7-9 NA CASSGRGPYEQYF TGTGCCAGCAGCGGCAGGGGACCCTACGAGCAGTACTTC
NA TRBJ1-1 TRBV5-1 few CASSEGSVDTEAFF TGCGCCAGCAGTGAGGGTTCGGTGGACACTGAAGCTTTCTTT
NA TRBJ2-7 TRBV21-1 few CASSKGGGFNYEQYF TGTGCCAGCAGCAAAGGGGGAGGTTTTAACTACGAGCAGTACTTC
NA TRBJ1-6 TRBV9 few CASSVGPGNSPLHF TGTGCCAGCAGCGTTGGACCAGGCAATTCACCCCTCCACTTT
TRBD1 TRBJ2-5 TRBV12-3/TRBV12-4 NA CASSLAGGIETQYF TGTGCCAGCAGTTTAGCAGGGGGCATAGAGACCCAGTACTTC
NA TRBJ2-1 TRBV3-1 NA CASSQESDYYNEQFF TGTGCCAGCAGCCAAGAATCGGACTACTACAATGAGCAGTTCTTC
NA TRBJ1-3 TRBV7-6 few CASSLGFGGSSGNTIYF TGTGCCAGCAGCTTAGGTTTTGGCGGGAGCTCTGGAAACACCATATATTTT
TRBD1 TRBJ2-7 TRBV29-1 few CSVEAMGQPYEQYF TGCAGCGTTGAAGCGATGGGACAGCCCTACGAGCAGTACTTC
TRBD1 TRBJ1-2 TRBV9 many CASSPGGTGVGGYTF TGTGCCAGCAGCCCAGGGGGGACAGGGGTCGGTGGCTACACCTTC
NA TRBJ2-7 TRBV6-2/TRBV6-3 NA CASSRPDSPSYEQYF TGTGCCAGCAGTAGACCAGACAGTCCCTCCTACGAGCAGTACTTC